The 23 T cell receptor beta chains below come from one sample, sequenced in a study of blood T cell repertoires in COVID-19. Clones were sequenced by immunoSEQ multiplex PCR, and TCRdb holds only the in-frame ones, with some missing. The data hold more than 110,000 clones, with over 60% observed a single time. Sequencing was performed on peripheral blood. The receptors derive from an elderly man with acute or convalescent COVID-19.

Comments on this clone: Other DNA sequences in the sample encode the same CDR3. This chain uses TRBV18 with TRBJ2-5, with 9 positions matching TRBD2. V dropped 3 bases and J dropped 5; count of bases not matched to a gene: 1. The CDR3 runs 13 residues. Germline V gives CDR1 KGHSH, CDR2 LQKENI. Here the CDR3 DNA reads TGTGCCAGCTCACCGCGGGGGGGCGAGACCCAGTACTTC. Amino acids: CASSPRGGETQYF.

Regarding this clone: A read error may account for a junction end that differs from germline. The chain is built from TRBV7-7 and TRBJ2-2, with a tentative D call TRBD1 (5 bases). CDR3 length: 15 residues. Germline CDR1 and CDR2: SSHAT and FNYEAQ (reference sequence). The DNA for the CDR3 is TGTGCTAGCAGCTTTAGGGGCCCGAACACCGGGGAGCTGTTTTTT. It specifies CASSFRGPNTGELFF.

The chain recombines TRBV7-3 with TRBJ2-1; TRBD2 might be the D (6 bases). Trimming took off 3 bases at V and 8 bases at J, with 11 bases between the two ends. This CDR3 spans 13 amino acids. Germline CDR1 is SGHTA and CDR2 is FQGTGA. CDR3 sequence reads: CASSFGGGDEQFF. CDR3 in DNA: TGTGCCAGCAGCTTCGGGGGAGGCGATGAGCAGTTCTTC. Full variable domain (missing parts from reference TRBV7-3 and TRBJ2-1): GAGVSQTPSNKVTEKGKYVELRCDPISGHTALYWYRQSLGQGPEFLIYFQGTGAADDSGLPNDRFFAVRPEGSVSTLKIQRTERGDSAVYLCASSFGGGDEQFFGPGTRLTVL.

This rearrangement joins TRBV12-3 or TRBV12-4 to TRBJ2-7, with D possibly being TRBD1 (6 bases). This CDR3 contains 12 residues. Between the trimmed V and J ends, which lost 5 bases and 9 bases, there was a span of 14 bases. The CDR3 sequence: CASSHQVGGQYF. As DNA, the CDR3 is TGTGCCAGCAGTCACCAGGTAGGGGGGCAGTACTTC.

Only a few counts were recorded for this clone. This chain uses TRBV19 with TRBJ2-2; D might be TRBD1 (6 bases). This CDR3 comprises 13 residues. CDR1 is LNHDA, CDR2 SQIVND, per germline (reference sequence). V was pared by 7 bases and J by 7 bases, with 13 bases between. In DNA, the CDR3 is TGTGCCAGTACCCCTCCAGGGGACGGGGAGCTGTTTTTT. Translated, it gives CASTPPGDGELFF.

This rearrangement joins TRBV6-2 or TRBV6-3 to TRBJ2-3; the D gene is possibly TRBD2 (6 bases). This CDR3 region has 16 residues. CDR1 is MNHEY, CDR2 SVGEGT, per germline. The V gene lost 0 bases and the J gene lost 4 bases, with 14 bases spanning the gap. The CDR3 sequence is CASSYSAGWLSDTQYF. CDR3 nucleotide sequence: TGTGCCAGCAGTTACTCGGCGGGATGGCTATCAGATACGCAGTATTTT.

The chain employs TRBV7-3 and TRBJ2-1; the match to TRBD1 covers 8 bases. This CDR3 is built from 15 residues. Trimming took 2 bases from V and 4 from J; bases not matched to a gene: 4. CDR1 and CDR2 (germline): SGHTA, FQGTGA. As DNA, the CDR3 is TGTGCCAGCAGCTTAGCAGGGGGCGCATACAATGAGCAGTTCTTC. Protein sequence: CASSLAGGAYNEQFF.

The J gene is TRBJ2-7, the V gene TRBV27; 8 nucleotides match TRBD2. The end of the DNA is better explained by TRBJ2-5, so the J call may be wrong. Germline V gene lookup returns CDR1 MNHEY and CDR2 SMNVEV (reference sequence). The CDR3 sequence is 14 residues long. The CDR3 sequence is CASSLGLAQETQYF. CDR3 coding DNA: TGTGCCAGCAGTTTAGGACTAGCTCAAGAGACCCAGTACTTC.

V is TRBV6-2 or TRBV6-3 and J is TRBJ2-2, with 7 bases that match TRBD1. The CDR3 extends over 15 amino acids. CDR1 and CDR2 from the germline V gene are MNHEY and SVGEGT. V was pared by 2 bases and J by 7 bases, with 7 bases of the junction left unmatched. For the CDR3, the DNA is TGTGCCAGCAGTTACCCCCCGACAGGGATCGGGGAGCTGTTTTTT. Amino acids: CASSYPPTGIGELFF.

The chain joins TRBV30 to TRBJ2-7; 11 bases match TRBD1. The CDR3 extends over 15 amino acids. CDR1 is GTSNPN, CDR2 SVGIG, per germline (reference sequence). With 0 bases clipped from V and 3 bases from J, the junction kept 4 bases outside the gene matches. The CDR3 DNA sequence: TGTGCCTGGAGTGTAGGAGGGACAGGGGGCTACGAGCAGTACTTC. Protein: CAWSVGGTGGYEQYF.

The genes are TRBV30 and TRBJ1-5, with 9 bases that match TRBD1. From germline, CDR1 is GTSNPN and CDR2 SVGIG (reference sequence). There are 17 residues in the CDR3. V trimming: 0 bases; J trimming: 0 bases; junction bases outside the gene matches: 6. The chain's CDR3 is CAWSVGTGISSNQPQHF. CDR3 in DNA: TGTGCCTGGAGTGTAGGGACAGGGATCTCTAGCAATCAGCCCCAGCATTTT.

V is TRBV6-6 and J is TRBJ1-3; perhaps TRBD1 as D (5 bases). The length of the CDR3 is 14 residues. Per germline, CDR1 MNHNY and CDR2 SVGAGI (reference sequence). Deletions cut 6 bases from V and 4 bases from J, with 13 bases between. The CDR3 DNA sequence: TGTGCCAGCAGCCCGGGGGTTGGAGGAAACACCATATATTTT. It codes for CASSPGVGGNTIYF.

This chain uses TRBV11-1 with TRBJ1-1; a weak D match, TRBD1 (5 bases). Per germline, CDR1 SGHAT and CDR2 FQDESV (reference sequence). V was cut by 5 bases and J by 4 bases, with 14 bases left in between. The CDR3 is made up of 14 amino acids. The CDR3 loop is CASSHPGVATEAFF. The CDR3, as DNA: TGTGCCAGCAGCCACCCGGGGGTGGCCACTGAAGCTTTCTTT.

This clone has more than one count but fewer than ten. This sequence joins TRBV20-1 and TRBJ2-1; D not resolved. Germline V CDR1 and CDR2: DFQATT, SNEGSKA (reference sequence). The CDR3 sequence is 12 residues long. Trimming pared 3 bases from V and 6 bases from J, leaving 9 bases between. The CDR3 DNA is TGCAGTGCTAGTCGACTCTTCAATGAGCAGTTCTTC. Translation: CSASRLFNEQFF.

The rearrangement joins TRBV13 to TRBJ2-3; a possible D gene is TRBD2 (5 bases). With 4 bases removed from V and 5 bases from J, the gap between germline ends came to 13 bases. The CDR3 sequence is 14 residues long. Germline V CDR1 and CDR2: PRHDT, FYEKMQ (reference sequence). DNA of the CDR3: TGTGCCAGCAGCTGGGGAGCGGAAGGAGATACGCAGTATTTT. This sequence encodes CASSWGAEGDTQYF. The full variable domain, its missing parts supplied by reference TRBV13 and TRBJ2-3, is AAGVIQSPRHLIKEKRETATLKCYPIPRHDTVYWYQQGPGQDPQFLISFYEKMQSDKGSIPDRFSAQQFSDYHSELNMSSLELGDSALYFCASSWGAEGDTQYFGPGTRLTVL.

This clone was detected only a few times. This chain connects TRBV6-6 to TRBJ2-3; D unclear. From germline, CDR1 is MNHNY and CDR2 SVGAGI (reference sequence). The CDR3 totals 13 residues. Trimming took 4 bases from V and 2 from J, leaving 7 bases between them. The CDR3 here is CASSLLLTDTQYF. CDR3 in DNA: TGTGCCAGCAGTTTACTACTCACAGATACGCAGTATTTT.

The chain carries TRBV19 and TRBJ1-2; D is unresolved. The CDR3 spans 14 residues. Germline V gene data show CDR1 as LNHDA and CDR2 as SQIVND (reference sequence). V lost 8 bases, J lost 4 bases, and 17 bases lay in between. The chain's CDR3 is CASSNPGRPYGYTF. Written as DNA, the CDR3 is TGTGCCAGTTCCAACCCCGGGAGACCCTATGGCTACACCTTC.

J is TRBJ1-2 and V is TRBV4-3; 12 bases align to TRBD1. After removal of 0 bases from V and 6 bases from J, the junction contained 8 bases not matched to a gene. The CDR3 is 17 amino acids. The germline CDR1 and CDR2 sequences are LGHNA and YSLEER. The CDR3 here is CASSQDLWDRGQHGYTF. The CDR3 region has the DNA TGCGCCAGCAGCCAAGATCTCTGGGACAGGGGGCAACATGGCTACACCTTC.

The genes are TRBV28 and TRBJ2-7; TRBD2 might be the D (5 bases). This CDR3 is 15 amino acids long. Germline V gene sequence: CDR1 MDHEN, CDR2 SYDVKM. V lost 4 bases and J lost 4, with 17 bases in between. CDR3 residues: CASSSDTQGLYEQYF. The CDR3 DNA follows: TGTGCCAGCAGTTCCGATACGCAAGGACTTTACGAGCAGTACTTC.

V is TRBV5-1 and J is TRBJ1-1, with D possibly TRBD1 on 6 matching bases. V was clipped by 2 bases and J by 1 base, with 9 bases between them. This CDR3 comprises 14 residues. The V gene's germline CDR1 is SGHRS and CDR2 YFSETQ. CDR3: CASSLTDRNTEAFF. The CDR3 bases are TGCGCCAGCAGCTTAACGGACAGGAACACTGAAGCTTTCTTT.

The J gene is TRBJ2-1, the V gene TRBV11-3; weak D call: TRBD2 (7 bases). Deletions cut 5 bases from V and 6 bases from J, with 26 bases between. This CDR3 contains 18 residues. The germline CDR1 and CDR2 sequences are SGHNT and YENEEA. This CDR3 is CASSPHFGRRGPFNEQFF. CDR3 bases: TGTGCCAGCAGCCCCCATTTCGGGCGGCGGGGGCCCTTCAATGAGCAGTTCTTC.

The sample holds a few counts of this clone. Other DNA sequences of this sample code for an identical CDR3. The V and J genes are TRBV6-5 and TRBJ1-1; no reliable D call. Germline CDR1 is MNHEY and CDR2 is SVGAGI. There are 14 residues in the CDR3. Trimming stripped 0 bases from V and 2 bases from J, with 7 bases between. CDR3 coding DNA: TGTGCCAGCAGTTACTCGCGCGGAAACACTGAAGCTTTCTTT. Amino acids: CASSYSRGNTEAFF.

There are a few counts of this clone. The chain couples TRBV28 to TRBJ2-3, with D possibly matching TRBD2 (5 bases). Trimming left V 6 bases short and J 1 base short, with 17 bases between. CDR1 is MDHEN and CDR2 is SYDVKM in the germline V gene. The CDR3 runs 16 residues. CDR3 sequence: CASSPISKRGTDTQYF. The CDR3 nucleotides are TGTGCCAGCAGCCCTATCTCGAAGAGGGGCACAGATACGCAGTATTTT.